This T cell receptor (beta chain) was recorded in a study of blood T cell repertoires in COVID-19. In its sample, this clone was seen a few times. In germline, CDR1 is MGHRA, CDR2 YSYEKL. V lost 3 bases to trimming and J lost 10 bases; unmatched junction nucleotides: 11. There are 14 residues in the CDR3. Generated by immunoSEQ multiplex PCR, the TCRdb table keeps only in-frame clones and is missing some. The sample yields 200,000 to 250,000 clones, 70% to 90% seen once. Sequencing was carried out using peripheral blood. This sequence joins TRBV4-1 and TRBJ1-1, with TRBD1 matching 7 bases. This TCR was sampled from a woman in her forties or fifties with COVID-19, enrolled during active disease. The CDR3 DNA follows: TGCGCCAGCAGCCAGGTTAGACAGGGCGGGTTAGCTTTCTTT. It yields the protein CASSQVRQGGLAFF.